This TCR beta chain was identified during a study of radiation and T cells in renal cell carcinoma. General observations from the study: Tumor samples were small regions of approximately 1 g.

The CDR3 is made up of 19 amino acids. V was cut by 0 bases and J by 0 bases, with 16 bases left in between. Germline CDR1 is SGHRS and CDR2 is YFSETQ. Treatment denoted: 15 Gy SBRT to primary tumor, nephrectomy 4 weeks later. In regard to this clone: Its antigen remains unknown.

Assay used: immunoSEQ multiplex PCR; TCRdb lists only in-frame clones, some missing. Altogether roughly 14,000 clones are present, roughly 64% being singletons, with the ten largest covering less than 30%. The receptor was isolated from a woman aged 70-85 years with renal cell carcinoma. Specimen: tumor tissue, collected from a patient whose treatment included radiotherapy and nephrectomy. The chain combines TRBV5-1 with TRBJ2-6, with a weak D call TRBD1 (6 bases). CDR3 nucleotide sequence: TGCGCCAGCAGCTTGGAGGGTGGGCAGGGGTTCTCTGGGGCCAACGTCCTGACTTTC. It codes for CASSLEGGQGFSGANVLTF. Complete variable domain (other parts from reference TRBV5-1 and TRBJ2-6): KAGVTQTPRYLIKTRGQQVTLSCSPISGHRSVSWYQQTPGQGLQFLFEYFSETQRNKGNFPGRFSGRQFSNSRSEMNVSTLELGDSALYLCASSLEGGQGFSGANVLTFGAGSRLTVL.